This T cell receptor (beta chain) was sequenced in a study of breast tumors, draining lymph nodes, adjacent tissues. Study results and caveats: Data only fit, rather than demonstrated, lymph node origin of most tumor T cells.

TCRdb independently ran MiXCR on the multiplex PCR reads; one entry per CDR3 protein. Of approximately 230,000 distinct CDR3 sequences listed, less than 40% are singletons. Comments on this clonotype: The antigen remains unidentified.

The V and J ends lost 5 bases and 5 bases, in that order; junction bases with no gene match: 4. The CDR3 extends over 12 amino acids. CDR1 DFQATT and CDR2 SNEGSKA come from the germline V gene (reference sequence). The lymph nodes were axillary draining lymph nodes from breast cancer patients. The genes are TRBV20-1 and TRBJ2-5; 8 bases align to TRBD1. This sequence originates from a female donor with breast cancer. Some clones in this sample may be carry-over from other donors' samples. Sequencing was carried out using axillary lymph node tissue. The CDR3 loop reads CSALDRVETQYF. As DNA, the CDR3 is TGCAGTGCTCTGGACAGGGTTGAGACCCAGTACTTC.